These 23 T cell receptor beta chains originate from one sample sequenced in a study of shared T cell receptors in the human thymus (dated by TCRdb to the early 2020s). The library was made by the immunoSEQ multiplex PCR assay. The source is immuneACCESS, and TCRdb retained only in-frame sequences with V and J called. Part of the clones is not carried over; for the studies checked, unresolved V genes explain less than half of this, and the remainder is unexplained. This sample gives roughly 700,000 clones in total; approximately 87% of them show up just once. Of the sample, 0.0095% to 0.011% falls within the top ten clones. The sample was also reused in another study, on human thymus T cells.

The sequenced sample consisted of thymocytes. The receptors derive from a boy in the first two years of life with a congenital heart defect. Donor details come from another sample of the same person, matched by shared clones.

The chain couples TRBV15 to TRBJ1-1; perhaps TRBD1 as D (5 bases). Germline CDR1 reads LNHNV; CDR2 reads YYDKDF (reference sequence). Trimming took 9 bases from V and 6 from J, leaving 14 bases between them. This CDR3 spans 12 amino acids. The CDR3 DNA is TGTGCCACAGACAGAAACTACGCTGAAGCTTTCTTT. This encodes CATDRNYAEAFF.

The rearrangement links TRBV4-3 to TRBJ2-2; 12 positions agree with TRBD2. Germline loops: CDR1 LGHNA, CDR2 YSLEER. CDR3 size: 18 residues. V dropped 1 base and J dropped 3; count of bases not matched to a gene: 6. The CDR3 spells CASSQAGGLAGHTGELFF. The CDR3 DNA reads TGCGCCAGCAGCCAAGCAGGGGGACTAGCGGGCCACACCGGGGAGCTGTTTTTT.

The V gene is TRBV7-8, the J gene TRBJ2-1; the match to TRBD2 covers 13 bases. The V and J ends lost 4 bases and 9 bases, in that order; junction bases with no gene match: 9. CDR1 is SGHVS, CDR2 FQNEAQ, per germline. This CDR3 is built from 16 residues. This chain's CDR3 is CASSWGRTSGRTEQFF. CDR3 in DNA: TGTGCCAGCAGCTGGGGCCGGACTAGCGGGAGAACTGAGCAGTTCTTC.

This clone was counted a few times. The chain joins TRBV25-1 to TRBJ2-7; TRBD2 agrees at 10 bases. The V gene's germline CDR1 is MGHDK and CDR2 SYGVNS. The ends lost 4 bases at V and 3 bases at J; junction bases unmatched: 9. This CDR3 is 16 amino acids long. Here the CDR3 DNA reads TGTGCCAGCAGTGGAGGAACTAGCGGGACCCTCTACGAGCAGTACTTC. Translation: CASSGGTSGTLYEQYF.

The chain recombines TRBV10-2 with TRBJ2-5; 8 bases map to TRBD2. The CDR3 runs to 14 residues. Germline V gene sequence: CDR1 WSHSY, CDR2 SAAADI. The ends lost 6 bases at V and 7 bases at J; junction bases unmatched: 10. The CDR3 DNA follows: TGCGCCAGCAGCATCCCGGGACTAGGGGGGACCCAGTACTTC. Its translation: CASSIPGLGGTQYF.

The chain recombines TRBV28 with TRBJ2-3, with TRBD2 matching 8 bases. This CDR3 is built from 17 residues. J lost 3 bases, V lost 4 bases, and 12 bases had no gene match. CDR1 is MDHEN and CDR2 is SYDVKM in the germline V gene. CDR3 coding DNA: TGTGCCAGCAGTTGTCCTTATAGCGGGAACAAAACAGATACGCAGTATTTT. Translated: CASSCPYSGNKTDTQYF.

The chain joins TRBV5-6 to TRBJ2-3; 7 nucleotides line up with TRBD1. V was clipped by 3 bases and J by 8 bases; unmatched bases: 15. Germline assignment: CDR1 SGHDT and CDR2 YYEEEE. The CDR3 runs 16 residues. The CDR3: CASSSDWGQISTTQYF. In DNA form, the CDR3 reads TGTGCCAGCAGCTCGGACTGGGGACAGATCAGCACTACGCAGTATTTT.

The J gene is TRBJ2-2, the V gene TRBV29-1; TRBD1 aligns across 8 bases. CDR1 and CDR2 (germline): SQVTM, ANQGSEA. The ends lost 7 bases at V and 7 bases at J; junction bases unmatched: 11. The CDR3 loop spans 14 amino acids. CDR3 sequence reads: CSDWTGYEGGELFF. CDR3 nucleotides: TGCAGCGACTGGACAGGGTACGAAGGCGGGGAGCTGTTTTTT.

The CDR3 reads CASSFLHKPSSSGYNEQFF. The DNA for the CDR3 is TGTGCCAGCAGTTTTTTGCATAAACCCTCCTCTTCGGGGTACAATGAGCAGTTCTTC. The chain is built from TRBV27 and TRBJ2-1; the D gene is possibly TRBD2 (5 bases). V lost 3 bases, J lost 4 bases, and 25 bases lay in between. The length of the CDR3 is 19 residues. Germline CDR1 reads MNHEY; CDR2 reads SMNVEV (reference sequence).

The chain carries TRBV13 and TRBJ2-7; 10 bases fit TRBD2. V trimming: 4 bases; J trimming: 4 bases; junction bases outside the gene matches: 7. The CDR3 runs 15 residues. Germline-derived CDR1 and CDR2 are PRHDT and FYEKMQ (reference sequence). The CDR3 region is CASSSREREGYEQYF. CDR3 bases: TGTGCCAGCAGCTCCCGGGAGCGGGAGGGGTACGAGCAGTACTTC.

The J gene is TRBJ2-3, the V gene TRBV5-6; 9 nucleotides match TRBD2. This CDR3 has 15 residues. Germline CDR1 is SGHDT and CDR2 is YYEEEE. V shed 2 bases and J 6 bases; nucleotides not matched to a gene: 7. CDR3 DNA: TGTGCCAGCAGCTTCGGGGTAGCGGGAGTTGATACGCAGTATTTT. Encoded protein: CASSFGVAGVDTQYF.

The rearrangement uses TRBV19 and TRBJ2-1; tentative D call: TRBD1 (5 bases). Trimming removed 5 bases at V and 4 bases at J, with 9 bases between. The CDR3 is 13 residues long. Germline-derived CDR1 and CDR2 are LNHDA and SQIVND (reference sequence). The CDR3 loop reads CASSPDRYNEQFF. CDR3 coding DNA: TGTGCCAGTAGTCCCGACAGATACAATGAGCAGTTCTTC.

The chain recombines TRBV6-4 with TRBJ2-1; D might be TRBD2 (6 bases). The CDR3 covers 18 residues. Trimming removed 6 bases at V and 0 bases at J, with 21 bases between. Germline V gene lookup returns CDR1 MRHNA and CDR2 SNTAGT. CDR3 DNA sequence: TGTGCCAGCAGCGCGACCCCGGGACTGCTGAGCTCCTACAATGAGCAGTTCTTC. Its protein product is CASSATPGLLSSYNEQFF.

The V gene is TRBV5-1, the J gene TRBJ2-7; D is ambiguous. V dropped 4 bases and J dropped 3 bases, with 8 bases sitting between them. The germline V gene has CDR1 SGHRS and CDR2 YFSETQ. The length of the CDR3 is 12 residues. In DNA, the CDR3 is TGCGCCAGCAGCCCCTCGTTCTACGAGCAGTACTTC. It specifies CASSPSFYEQYF. Together with reference TRBV5-1 and TRBJ2-7, the CDR3 gives the full variable domain: KAGVTQTPRYLIKTRGQQVTLSCSPISGHRSVSWYQQTPGQGLQFLFEYFSETQRNKGNFPGRFSGRQFSNSRSEMNVSTLELGDSALYLCASSPSFYEQYFGPGTRLTVT.

The CDR3 reads CASSLAGTSGAYEQYF. As DNA, the CDR3 is TGTGCCAGCAGCTTAGCGGGGACTAGCGGGGCCTACGAGCAGTACTTC. V gene TRBV7-9 combines with J gene TRBJ2-7, with 13 bases aligning to TRBD2. The CDR3 totals 16 residues. The V gene's germline CDR1 is SEHNR and CDR2 FQNEAQ (reference sequence). J lost 2 bases, V lost 0 bases, and 1 base had no gene match.

This clone appeared a single time. J is TRBJ2-7 and V is TRBV10-3; 12 bases agree with TRBD2. The CDR3 runs to 14 residues. The germline V gene has CDR1 ENHRY and CDR2 SYGVKD. J was trimmed by 5 bases and V by 6 bases; bases with no gene match: 5. The CDR3 protein is CAISGTSGQHEQYF. In nucleotides, the CDR3 is TGTGCCATCAGCGGGACTAGCGGGCAACACGAGCAGTACTTC.

The V call is TRBV14, the J call TRBJ2-7, with 9 bases that match TRBD1. Per germline, CDR1 SGHDN and CDR2 FVKESK. This CDR3 contains 14 residues. Unmatched junction bases numbered 2, after V lost 5 bases and J lost 0 bases. This CDR3 reads CASSNRGHSYEQYF. CDR3 in DNA: TGTGCCAGCAGCAACAGGGGGCACTCCTACGAGCAGTACTTC.

This clone has a single count. CDR3: CASSQSGVNTEAFF. CDR3 nucleotide sequence: TGCGCCAGCAGCCAATCCGGGGTGAACACTGAAGCTTTCTTT. V usage is TRBV4-1 and J usage is TRBJ1-1, with no clear D. Trimming took off 2 bases at V and 0 bases at J, with 7 bases between the two ends. This CDR3 region has 14 residues. CDR1 is MGHRA, CDR2 YSYEKL, per germline.

This clone was detected only a few times. Germline and junction disagree at one end, which may indicate a read error. The rearrangement joins TRBV5-6 to TRBJ2-7, with 9 bases matching TRBD1. Germline lookup yields CDR1 SGHDT and CDR2 YYEEEE. This CDR3 region has 14 residues. The CDR3 here is CASTLGDRGNEQYF. The DNA of the CDR3 is TGTGCCAGCACCTTGGGAGACAGGGGGAACGAGCAGTACTTC.

The rearrangement uses TRBV28 and TRBJ2-7; TRBD2 agrees at 10 bases. V lost 0 bases, J lost 1 base, and 9 bases stayed unmatched. The germline V gene encodes CDR1 MDHEN and CDR2 SYDVKM. CDR3 length: 18 amino acids. CDR3 in DNA: TGTGCCAGCAGTTTATGGGAGGGGGTAGCGGGAGGTTCCTACGAGCAGTACTTC. Its translation is CASSLWEGVAGGSYEQYF.

This rearrangement joins TRBV30 to TRBJ2-7, with D possibly matching TRBD2 (5 bases). V dropped 2 bases and J dropped 2 bases, with 13 bases sitting between them. Germline V lookup: CDR1 GTSNPN, CDR2 SVGIG (reference sequence). CDR3 length: 14 residues. The CDR3 bases are TGTGCCTGGAGTCAGCGGAGGCGGGCCTACGAGCAGTACTTC. Amino acids: CAWSQRRRAYEQYF.

The chain combines TRBV14 with TRBJ2-7, with no clear D. V shed 0 bases and J shed 2 bases, with 8 bases lying between them. This CDR3 region has 14 residues. Germline lookup yields CDR1 SGHDN and CDR2 FVKESK. CDR3 residues: CASSQEALPYEQYF. The CDR3 nucleotides read TGTGCCAGCAGCCAAGAAGCCCTTCCCTACGAGCAGTACTTC.

This rearrangement joins TRBV12-5 to TRBJ2-3; tentatively, D is TRBD1 (6 bases). This CDR3 is built from 17 residues. Germline lookup yields CDR1 LGHNT and CDR2 FRNRAP. Trimming removed 2 bases from V and 4 bases from J, with 19 bases in between. CDR3 sequence (DNA): TGTGCTAGTGGTTTGTCCCACACAGGGTTTCTGGCAGATACGCAGTATTTT. The encoded protein is CASGLSHTGFLADTQYF.